The 3 T cell receptor beta chains listed next were all sequenced from one sample in a study of T cell repertoires in cytomegalovirus infection. MiXCR was run by TCRdb on the reads, yielding one entry per CDR3 protein. The data hold hundreds of thousands of distinct CDR3 sequences, with 17% observed a single time. Sequences were obtained from PBMCs. These receptors came from a human donor in good health (CMV status not recorded). Some clones in this sample may be carry-over from other donors' samples.

The J gene is TRBJ2-7, the V gene TRBV6-5, with no clear D. This CDR3 has 13 amino acids. The V and J ends lost 5 bases and 0 bases respectively, with 8 bases between them. Germline V gives CDR1 MNHEY, CDR2 SVGAGI. Here the CDR3 reads CASSAATSYEQYF. CDR3 coding DNA: TGTGCCAGCAGTGCGGCGACCTCCTACGAGCAGTACTTC.

The rearrangement joins TRBV19 to TRBJ2-1; possibly TRBD2 for D (7 bases). The V gene's germline CDR1 is LNHDA and CDR2 SQIVND (reference sequence). The germline V and J ends were trimmed by 2 bases and 8 bases, with 16 bases remaining between them. The CDR3 extends over 15 amino acids. The CDR3 sequence is CASSIWGGPTDEQFF. The CDR3 DNA reads as TGTGCCAGTAGTATATGGGGGGGGCCCACGGATGAGCAGTTCTTC.

The table lists this clonotype with a few counts. The chain recombines TRBV7-3 with TRBJ2-2, with D tentatively TRBD1 (5 bases). V lost 6 bases and J lost 1, with 9 bases in between. CDR1 is SGHTA, CDR2 FQGTGA, per germline. The CDR3 extends over 14 amino acids. The CDR3 here is CASRSQGNTGELFF. In DNA form, the CDR3 reads TGTGCCAGCAGATCTCAGGGGAACACCGGGGAGCTGTTTTTT.